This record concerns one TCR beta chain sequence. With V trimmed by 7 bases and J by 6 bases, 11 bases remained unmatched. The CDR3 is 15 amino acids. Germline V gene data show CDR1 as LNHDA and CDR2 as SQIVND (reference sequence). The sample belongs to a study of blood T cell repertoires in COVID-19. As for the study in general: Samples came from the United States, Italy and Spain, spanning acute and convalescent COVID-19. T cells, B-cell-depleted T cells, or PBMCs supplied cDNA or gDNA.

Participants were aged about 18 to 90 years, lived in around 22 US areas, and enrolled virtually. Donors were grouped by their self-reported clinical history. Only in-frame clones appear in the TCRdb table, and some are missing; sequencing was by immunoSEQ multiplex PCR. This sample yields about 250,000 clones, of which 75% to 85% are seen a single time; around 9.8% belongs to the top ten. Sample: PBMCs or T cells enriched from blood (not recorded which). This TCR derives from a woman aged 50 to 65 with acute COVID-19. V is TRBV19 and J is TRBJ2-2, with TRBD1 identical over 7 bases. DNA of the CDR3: TGTGCCAGTACCGACAGGGCGTCGATCCCCGGGGAGCTGTTTTTT. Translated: CASTDRASIPGELFF. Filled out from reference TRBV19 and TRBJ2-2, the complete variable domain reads DGGITQSPKYLFRKEGQNVTLSCEQNLNHDAMYWYRQDPGQGLRLIYYSQIVNDFQKGDIAEGYSVSREKKESFPLTVTSAQKNPTAFYLCASTDRASIPGELFFGEGSRLTVL.